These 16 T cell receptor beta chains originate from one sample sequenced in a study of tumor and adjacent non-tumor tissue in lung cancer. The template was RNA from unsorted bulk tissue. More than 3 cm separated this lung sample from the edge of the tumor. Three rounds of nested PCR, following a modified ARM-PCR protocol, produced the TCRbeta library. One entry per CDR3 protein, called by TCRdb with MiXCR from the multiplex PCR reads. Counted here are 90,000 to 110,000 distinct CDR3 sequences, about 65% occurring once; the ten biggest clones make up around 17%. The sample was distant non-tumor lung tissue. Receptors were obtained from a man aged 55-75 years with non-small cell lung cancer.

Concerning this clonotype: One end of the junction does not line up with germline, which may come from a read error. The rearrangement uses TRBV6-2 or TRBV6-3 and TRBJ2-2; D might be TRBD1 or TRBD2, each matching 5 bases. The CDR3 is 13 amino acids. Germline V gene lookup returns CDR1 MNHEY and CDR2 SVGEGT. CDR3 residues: CANSFREIGELFF. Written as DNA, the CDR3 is TGTGCCAACAGCTTCAGGGAAATCGGGGAACTGTTTTTT.

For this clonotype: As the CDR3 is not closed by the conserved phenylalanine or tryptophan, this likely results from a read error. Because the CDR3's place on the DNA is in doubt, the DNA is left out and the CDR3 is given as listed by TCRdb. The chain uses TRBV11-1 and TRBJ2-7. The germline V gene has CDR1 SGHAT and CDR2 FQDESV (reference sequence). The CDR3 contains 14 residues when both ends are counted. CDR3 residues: CASSLEGTFSGQYY.

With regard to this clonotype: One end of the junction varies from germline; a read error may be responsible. This chain's CDR3 is CSSSKDSLETQYF. DNA for the CDR3: TGCTCCAGCAGTAAGGACAGCCTCGAGACCCAGTACTTC. The rearrangement joins TRBV4-1 to TRBJ2-5; D might be TRBD1 (6 bases). The length of the CDR3 is 13 residues. Germline assignment: CDR1 MGHRA and CDR2 YSYEKL.

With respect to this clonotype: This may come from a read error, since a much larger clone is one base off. CDR3 residues: CASSMNRRGTDTQYF. CDR3 nucleotides: TGTGCCAGCAGCATGAACAGGAGGGGCACAGATACGCAGTATTTT. V and J are TRBV5-5 and TRBJ2-3; possibly TRBD2 for D (6 bases). Trimming cost V 4 bases and J 1 base, with 13 bases left between them. From germline, CDR1 is SGHKS and CDR2 YYEKEE (reference sequence). The CDR3 covers 15 residues.

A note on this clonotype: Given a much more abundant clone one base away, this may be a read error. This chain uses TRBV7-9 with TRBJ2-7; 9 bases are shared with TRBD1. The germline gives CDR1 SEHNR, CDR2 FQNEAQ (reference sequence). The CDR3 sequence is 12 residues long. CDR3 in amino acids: CSSSADRGTQYF. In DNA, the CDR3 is TGTTCCAGCAGCGCGGACAGGGGAACGCAGTACTTC.

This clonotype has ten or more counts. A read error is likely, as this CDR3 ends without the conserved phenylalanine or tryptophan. The CDR3 spells CASRRQFTGELFL. CDR3 coding DNA: TGTGCCAGCAGACGACAGTTCACCGGGGAGCTGTTTCTT. The chain combines TRBV5-5 with TRBJ2-2, with D tentatively TRBD1 (5 bases). V lost 5 bases and J lost 4, with 9 bases in between. Germline V lookup: CDR1 SGHKS, CDR2 YYEKEE (reference sequence). There are 13 residues in the CDR3.

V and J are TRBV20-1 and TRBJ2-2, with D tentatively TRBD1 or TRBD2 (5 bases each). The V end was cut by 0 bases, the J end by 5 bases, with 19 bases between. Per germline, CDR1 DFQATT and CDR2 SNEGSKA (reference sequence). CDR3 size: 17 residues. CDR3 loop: CSARDGAGGVKTGELFF. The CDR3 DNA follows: TGCAGTGCTAGAGATGGGGCGGGTGGGGTGAAGACCGGGGAGCTGTTTTTT.

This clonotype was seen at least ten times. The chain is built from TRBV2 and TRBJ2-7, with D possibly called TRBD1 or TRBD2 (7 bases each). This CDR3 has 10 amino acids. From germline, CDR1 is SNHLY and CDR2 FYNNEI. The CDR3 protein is CAAGQYEQYF. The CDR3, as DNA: TGTGCAGCGGGACAGTACGAGCAGTACTTC.

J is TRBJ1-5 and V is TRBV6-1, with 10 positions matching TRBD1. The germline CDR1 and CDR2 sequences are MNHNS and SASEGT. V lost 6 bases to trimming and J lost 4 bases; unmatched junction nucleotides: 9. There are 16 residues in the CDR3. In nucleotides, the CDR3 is TGTGCCAGCAGGACCTCCGGGACAGGGGATAATCAGCCCCAGCATTTT. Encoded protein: CASRTSGTGDNQPQHF.

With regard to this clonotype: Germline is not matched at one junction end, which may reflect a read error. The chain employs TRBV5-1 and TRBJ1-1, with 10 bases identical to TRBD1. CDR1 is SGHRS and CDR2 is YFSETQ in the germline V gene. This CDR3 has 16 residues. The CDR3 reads CDSSWEGTGANTETFF. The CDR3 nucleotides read TGCGACAGCAGCTGGGAAGGGACAGGGGCCAACACTGAAACTTTCTTT.

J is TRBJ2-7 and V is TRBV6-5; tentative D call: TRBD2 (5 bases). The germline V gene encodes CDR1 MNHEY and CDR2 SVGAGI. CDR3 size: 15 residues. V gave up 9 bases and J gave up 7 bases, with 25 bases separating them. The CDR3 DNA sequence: TGTGCCAGGAGTCACTCTGGGAGAGGCGAACGGGAGCAGTACTTC. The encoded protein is CARSHSGRGEREQYF.

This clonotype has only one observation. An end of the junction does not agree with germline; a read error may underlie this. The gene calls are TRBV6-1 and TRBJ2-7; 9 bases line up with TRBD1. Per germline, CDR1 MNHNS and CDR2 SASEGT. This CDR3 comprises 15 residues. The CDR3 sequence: CANSAKQGAADEQYF. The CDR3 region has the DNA TGTGCCAACAGTGCCAAACAGGGGGCCGCCGACGAGCAGTACTTC.

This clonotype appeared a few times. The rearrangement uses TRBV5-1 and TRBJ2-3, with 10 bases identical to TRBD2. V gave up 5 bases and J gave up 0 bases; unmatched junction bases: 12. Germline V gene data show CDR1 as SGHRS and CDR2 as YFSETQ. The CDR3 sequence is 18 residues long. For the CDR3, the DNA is TGCGCCAGCAGAAAAGCCACGACTAGCGGGTCTAGCACAGATACGCAGTATTTT. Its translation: CASRKATTSGSSTDTQYF.

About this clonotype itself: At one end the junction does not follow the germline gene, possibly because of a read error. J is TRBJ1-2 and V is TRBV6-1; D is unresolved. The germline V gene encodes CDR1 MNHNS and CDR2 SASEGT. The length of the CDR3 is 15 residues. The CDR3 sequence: CASKKADSPKYGYTF. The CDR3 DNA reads TGTGCCAGCAAGAAGGCAGATTCACCTAAGTATGGCTACACCTTC.

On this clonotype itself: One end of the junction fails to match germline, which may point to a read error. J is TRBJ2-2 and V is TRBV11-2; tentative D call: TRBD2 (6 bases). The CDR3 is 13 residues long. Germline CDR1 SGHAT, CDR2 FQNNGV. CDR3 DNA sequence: TGTACCAGCAGCTTAGGGACTTCCGGAGAGCTGTCTTTT. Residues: CTSSLGTSGELSF. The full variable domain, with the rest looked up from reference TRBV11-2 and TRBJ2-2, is EAGVAQSPRYKIIEKRQSVAFWCNPISGHATLYWYQQILGQGPKLLIQFQNNGVVDDSQLPKDRFSAERLKGVDSTLKIQPAKLEDSAVYLCTSSLGTSGELSFGEGSRLTVL.

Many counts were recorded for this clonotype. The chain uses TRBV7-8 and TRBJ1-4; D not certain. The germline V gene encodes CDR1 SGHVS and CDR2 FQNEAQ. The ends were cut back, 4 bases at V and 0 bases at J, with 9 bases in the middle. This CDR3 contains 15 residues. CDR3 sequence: CASSSEEATNEKLFF. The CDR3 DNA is TGTGCCAGCAGCTCCGAGGAGGCAACTAATGAAAAACTGTTTTTT.